This T cell receptor beta chain was identified during a study of beta chain features in type 1 diabetes. Study context: No patient-donor differences in age, gender, total cells or subset yield.

This clone was counted a few times. Its matching antigen is unknown. The sequenced template was cDNA made from the entire isolated RNA. The method was immunoSEQ multiplex PCR; TCRdb's version includes in-frame clones alone and lacks a portion of them. The sample has 200,000 to 250,000 clones, 27% seen once. CD4+ naive, central memory, regulatory and stem cell-like memory subsets were isolated by sorting on CD45RO/CCR7/CD25/CD127/CD95/CD27. Study-wide results and limits: TCRB repertoires of naive, central memory and Treg cells appeared more similar among patients than among healthy donors.

Trimming took 4 bases from V and 1 from J, leaving 14 bases between them. Germline-derived CDR1 and CDR2 are SQVTM and ANQGSEA. The CDR3 sequence is 14 residues long. The sample taken for sequencing was central memory CD4+ T cells from blood. This clonotype was sampled from a man younger than 45 in good health. The rearrangement links TRBV29-1 to TRBJ2-7, with a weak D call TRBD2 (6 bases). The CDR3 bases are TGCAGCGTTGTTGGGGTGGGGAGGTCCTACGAGCAGTACTTC. Translation: CSVVGVGRSYEQYF.